One sample yielded the 26 T cell receptor beta chains listed below, sequenced in a study of T cell clones after liver transplantation. Produced via immunoSEQ multiplex PCR; TCRdb's table is partial and in-frame only. The sample contains 60,000 or so clones, under 85% of which appear only once. The sample in question was CD4+ T cells from blood, obtained at the 22-month timepoint. The receptors were gathered from a human patient who received a liver transplant. T cells may partly derive from the graft donor.

The chain employs TRBV14 and TRBJ2-7; 9 bases are shared with TRBD1. From germline, CDR1 is SGHDN and CDR2 FVKESK. The CDR3 is 14 amino acids. The V segment lost 6 bases and the J segment 6 bases; nucleotides outside the gene matches: 9. The CDR3 bases are TGTGCCAGCAGGCCCAGGACAGGGGAAGTCGAGCAGTACTTC. Translated: CASRPRTGEVEQYF.

V and J are TRBV6-4 and TRBJ1-2; TRBD1 agrees at 10 bases. V shed 6 bases, J shed 1 base, and the junction held 5 bases outside the gene matches. The CDR3 runs to 15 residues. The germline gives CDR1 MRHNA, CDR2 SNTAGT. The CDR3 DNA reads as TGTGCCAGCAGCTTGGACAGGGGGAATAACTATGGCTACACCTTC. It translates to CASSLDRGNNYGYTF.

The V gene is TRBV5-1, the J gene TRBJ1-5, with D hard to call. The CDR3 covers 15 residues. Trimming took off 2 bases at V and 4 bases at J, with 13 bases between the two ends. CDR1 SGHRS and CDR2 YFSETQ come from the germline V gene. CDR3 residues: CASSFGEGGNQPQHF. In DNA, the CDR3 is TGCGCCAGCAGCTTCGGGGAGGGAGGGAATCAGCCCCAGCATTTT.

The rearrangement joins TRBV7-8 to TRBJ2-7; D is unclear. V lost 5 bases and J lost 6, with 11 bases in between. CDR1 and CDR2 from the germline V gene are SGHVS and FQNEAQ. The CDR3 runs to 12 residues. CDR3 DNA: TGTGCCAGCAGCATCACAGTCACCGAGCAGTACTTC. Translation gives CASSITVTEQYF.

This chain uses TRBV10-3 with TRBJ2-1, with a tentative D call TRBD2 (5 bases). With 8 bases removed from V and 0 bases from J, the gap between germline ends came to 20 bases. Germline loops: CDR1 ENHRY, CDR2 SYGVKD. This CDR3 is 17 amino acids long. As DNA, the CDR3 is TGTGCCATCGGGCCTGGCCCGGACTCTAGCTCCTACAATGAGCAGTTCTTC. This translates into CAIGPGPDSSSYNEQFF.

This clone has only a few counts. The chain recombines TRBV5-1 with TRBJ1-5, with D possibly matching TRBD1 (5 bases). V lost 0 bases to trimming and J lost 7 bases, with 8 bases between them. This CDR3 region has 13 residues. Germline CDR1 and CDR2: SGHRS and YFSETQ. DNA for the CDR3: TGCGCCAGCAGCTTGGAAGGGACCCAGCCCCAGCATTTT. Protein sequence: CASSLEGTQPQHF.

The V gene is TRBV29-1, the J gene TRBJ1-3; D remains ambiguous. V gave up 8 bases and J gave up 7 bases, with 15 bases separating them. This CDR3 region has 12 residues. In germline, CDR1 is SQVTM, CDR2 ANQGSEA. The CDR3 DNA reads TGCAGCTTCAGGACGGACGGGAACACCATATATTTT. Translated, it gives CSFRTDGNTIYF.

This sequence joins TRBV19 and TRBJ2-3, with a weak D call TRBD2 (7 bases). V was pared by 7 bases and J by 0 bases, with 20 bases between. This CDR3 is 17 amino acids long. Germline lookup yields CDR1 LNHDA and CDR2 SQIVND (reference sequence). CDR3 in amino acids: CASTSPPGGRSTDTQYF. DNA of the CDR3: TGTGCCAGTACCTCCCCTCCGGGGGGCCGTAGCACAGATACGCAGTATTTT.

The genes are TRBV27 and TRBJ2-7, with D hard to call. Germline CDR1 reads MNHEY; CDR2 reads SMNVEV (reference sequence). V was pared by 6 bases and J by 3 bases, with 15 bases between. The CDR3 has 14 residues. This CDR3 is CASSLQPKGYEQYF. The CDR3 DNA reads as TGTGCCAGCAGCTTACAGCCGAAAGGCTACGAGCAGTACTTC.

This sequence joins TRBV11-2 and TRBJ2-2, with 8 bases matching TRBD1. J gave up 3 bases and V 5 bases, and 14 bases lay outside the gene matches. Germline CDR1 and CDR2: SGHAT and FQNNGV. The CDR3 is 18 residues long. CDR3 in DNA: TGTGCCAGCAGCCAGGGACAGGCCTTTGTCAGGGACACCGGGGAGCTGTTTTTT. It translates to CASSQGQAFVRDTGELFF.

The J gene is TRBJ1-2, the V gene TRBV7-2; a possible D gene is TRBD1 (5 bases). The CDR3 contains 15 residues. Germline CDR1 reads SGHTA; CDR2 reads FQGNSA. V was cut by 5 bases and J by 6 bases, with 19 bases left in between. The CDR3 DNA reads as TGTGCCAGCAGCCCCTATCTTAGGGGTAATAATGGCTACACCTTC. It specifies CASSPYLRGNNGYTF. Full variable domain (remainder filled in from reference TRBV7-2 and TRBJ1-2): GAGVSQSPSNKVTEKGKDVELRCDPISGHTALYWYRQSLGQGLEFLIYFQGNSAPDKSGLPSDRFSAERTGGSVSTLTIQRTQQEDSAVYLCASSPYLRGNNGYTFGSGTRLTVV.

The CDR3 reads CASNSFNQPQHF. DNA for the CDR3: TGTGCCAGTAACAGCTTTAATCAGCCCCAGCATTTT. The V call is TRBV19, the J call TRBJ1-5; D is uncertain. V gave up 7 bases and J gave up 4 bases, with 8 bases separating them. The germline CDR1 and CDR2 sequences are LNHDA and SQIVND (reference sequence). The CDR3 loop spans 12 amino acids. The whole variable domain, filled in from reference TRBV19 and TRBJ1-5, reads DGGITQSPKYLFRKEGQNVTLSCEQNLNHDAMYWYRQDPGQGLRLIYYSQIVNDFQKGDIAEGYSVSREKKESFPLTVTSAQKNPTAFYLCASNSFNQPQHFGDGTRLSIL.

The chain combines TRBV19 with TRBJ1-1; D not certain. The V and J ends lost 3 bases and 1 base respectively, with 9 bases between them. The CDR3 covers 14 residues. The germline V gene has CDR1 LNHDA and CDR2 SQIVND (reference sequence). The CDR3 bases are TGTGCCAGTAGTATGATGGACGGGAACACTGAAGCTTTCTTT. Residues: CASSMMDGNTEAFF.

This rearrangement joins TRBV28 to TRBJ1-1; D remains unclear. Germline assignment: CDR1 MDHEN and CDR2 SYDVKM. The CDR3 consists of 18 residues. Deletions cut 5 bases from V and 3 bases from J, with 25 bases between. CDR3 nucleotides: TGTGCCAGCAGTCCTTGGACGAACCGAGGGAGATGGTACACTGAAGCTTTCTTT. Its protein product is CASSPWTNRGRWYTEAFF. Drawing the rest from reference TRBV28 and TRBJ1-1, the complete variable domain is DVKVTQSSRYLVKRTGEKVFLECVQDMDHENMFWYRQDPGLGLRLIYFSYDVKMKEKGDIPEGYSVSREKKERFSLILESASTNQTSMYLCASSPWTNRGRWYTEAFFGQGTRLTVV.

The chain recombines TRBV6-1 with TRBJ2-3; perhaps TRBD2 as D (5 bases). Germline V gene lookup returns CDR1 MNHNS and CDR2 SASEGT. V was cut by 6 bases and J by 5 bases, with 12 bases left in between. The CDR3 is made up of 13 amino acids. In nucleotides, the CDR3 is TGTGCCAGCAGGGACTGGTCTGGAGATACGCAGTATTTT. Amino acids: CASRDWSGDTQYF.

The V gene is TRBV4-1, the J gene TRBJ2-2, with D unclear. The V gene lost 8 bases and the J gene lost 2 bases, with 3 bases spanning the gap. The CDR3 has 11 residues. Germline V gene lookup returns CDR1 MGHRA and CDR2 YSYEKL. CDR3 region: CASRNTGELFF. The CDR3 DNA sequence: TGCGCCAGCCGTAACACCGGGGAGCTGTTTTTT.

The chain has TRBV5-6 and TRBJ2-7; D unresolved. Germline V gene sequence: CDR1 SGHDT, CDR2 YYEEEE. CDR3 length: 14 amino acids. Trimming took off 4 bases at V and 2 bases at J, with 13 bases between the two ends. The CDR3 bases are TGTGCCAGCAGCAATGGGGTAGGAGCCTACGAGCAGTACTTC. It codes for CASSNGVGAYEQYF.

This chain links TRBV6-1 with TRBJ1-5; D perhaps matches TRBD1 (6 bases). Per germline, CDR1 MNHNS and CDR2 SASEGT. V lost 4 bases and J 5 bases, leaving 18 bases between the germline ends. This CDR3 region has 16 residues. CDR3 loop: CASSARDTGPDQPQHF. The DNA for the CDR3 is TGTGCCAGCAGTGCGAGGGACACCGGACCAGATCAGCCCCAGCATTTT.

DNA for the CDR3: TGTGCCTGGAGTCGGCGGACTGAAGCTTTCTTT. Translated: CAWSRRTEAFF. V is TRBV30 and J is TRBJ1-1; D is unclear. V gave up 2 bases and J gave up 5 bases, with 6 bases separating them. Per germline, CDR1 GTSNPN and CDR2 SVGIG (reference sequence). The CDR3 loop spans 11 amino acids.

The J gene is TRBJ2-1, the V gene TRBV6-1; 12 bases line up with TRBD2. J lost 5 bases, V lost 8 bases, and 4 bases had no gene match. Germline V gene lookup returns CDR1 MNHNS and CDR2 SASEGT. The CDR3 is 14 residues long. The CDR3 reads CASGASGGDNEQFF. CDR3 bases: TGTGCCAGCGGGGCTAGCGGGGGGGACAATGAGCAGTTCTTC.

This clone was observed at least ten times. This chain links TRBV11-2 with TRBJ2-7, with 7 positions matching TRBD1. The germline V gene has CDR1 SGHAT and CDR2 FQNNGV. This CDR3 comprises 16 residues. Trimming cost V 5 bases and J 0 bases; bases outside gene matches: 10. The CDR3 here is CASSDLGQSSSYEQYF. CDR3 DNA: TGTGCCAGCAGCGATTTGGGACAGTCGAGCTCCTACGAGCAGTACTTC. The full variable domain, with the rest looked up from reference TRBV11-2 and TRBJ2-7, is EAGVAQSPRYKIIEKRQSVAFWCNPISGHATLYWYQQILGQGPKLLIQFQNNGVVDDSQLPKDRFSAERLKGVDSTLKIQPAKLEDSAVYLCASSDLGQSSSYEQYFGPGTRLTVT.

CDR3 residues: CASSVGGLGYGYTF. CDR3 coding DNA: TGTGCCAGCAGTGTTGGGGGTCTTGGCTATGGCTACACCTTC. The rearrangement uses TRBV2 and TRBJ1-2; D possibly corresponds to TRBD1 (5 bases). Trimming took 4 bases from V and 4 from J, leaving 13 bases between them. Germline values: CDR1 SNHLY, CDR2 FYNNEI. CDR3 size: 14 residues.

The rearrangement uses TRBV6-6 and TRBJ1-5, with 8 bases matching TRBD1. Losses at the gene ends were 2 bases for V and 2 bases for J; bases not matched to a gene: 2. Germline V gene lookup returns CDR1 MNHNY and CDR2 SVGAGI (reference sequence). The CDR3 spans 15 residues. The CDR3 region is CASSYTTGGNQPQHF. CDR3 DNA: TGTGCCAGCAGTTACACGACAGGGGGCAATCAGCCCCAGCATTTT.

The chain employs TRBV5-5 and TRBJ2-5; D assignment may be TRBD1 or TRBD2 (5 bases each). This CDR3 contains 15 residues. The ends were cut back, 2 bases at V and 0 bases at J, with 11 bases in the middle. The germline V gene has CDR1 SGHKS and CDR2 YYEKEE (reference sequence). The CDR3 reads CASSFGTVDQETQYF. The CDR3 DNA sequence: TGTGCCAGCAGCTTCGGGACGGTAGACCAAGAGACCCAGTACTTC.

This sequence joins TRBV27 and TRBJ2-5, with D possibly being TRBD2 (6 bases). The CDR3 totals 14 residues. Trimming removed 6 bases at V and 2 bases at J, with 13 bases between. Germline V gene lookup returns CDR1 MNHEY and CDR2 SMNVEV (reference sequence). The CDR3 loop is CASSPHGRQETQYF. DNA of the CDR3: TGTGCCAGCAGCCCCCATGGGAGGCAAGAGACCCAGTACTTC.

The chain links TRBV7-8 to TRBJ1-5; D might be TRBD1 (5 bases). CDR1 SGHVS and CDR2 FQNEAQ come from the germline V gene. This CDR3 has 16 residues. With 5 bases removed from V and 1 base from J, the gap between germline ends came to 15 bases. CDR3 sequence reads: CASSPRPGGSNQPQHF. The CDR3 DNA sequence: TGTGCCAGCAGCCCCAGGCCGGGGGGAAGCAATCAGCCCCAGCATTTT.